A single sample gave rise to the 9 T cell receptor beta chains below, sequenced in a study of cytotoxic CD8 clonotypes in ibrutinib-treated CLL. Some clones are missing from TCRdb's copy, which holds only in-frame ones; the method was immunoSEQ multiplex PCR. This sample carries roughly 200,000 clones, around 72% of them seen once, and the ten largest clones take under 15%. The sequencing used PBMCs, collected after 24 months of ibrutinib treatment. The origin of the receptors is a human donor with chronic lymphocytic leukemia.

The V call is TRBV5-1, the J call TRBJ2-7, with 7 bases aligning to TRBD1. The CDR3 loop spans 14 amino acids. V shed 4 bases and J 0 bases; nucleotides not matched to a gene: 4. Germline CDR1 SGHRS, CDR2 YFSETQ. The CDR3 sequence is CASSKRQGSYEQYF. DNA of the CDR3: TGCGCCAGCAGCAAACGACAGGGCTCCTACGAGCAGTACTTC.

This clone was observed a few times. The chain recombines TRBV2 with TRBJ1-2; 12 positions match TRBD1. With V trimmed by 6 bases and J by 6 bases, 8 bases remained unmatched. Germline V gene sequence: CDR1 SNHLY, CDR2 FYNNEI. The CDR3 has 15 residues. This CDR3 reads CASSARDRGPDGYTF. The CDR3 region has the DNA TGTGCCAGCAGCGCCCGGGACAGGGGGCCGGATGGCTACACCTTC. Full variable domain (rest looked up from reference TRBV2 and TRBJ1-2): EPEVTQTPSHQVTQMGQEVILRCVPISNHLYFYWYRQILGQKVEFLVSFYNNEISEKSEIFDDQFSVERPDGSNFTLKIRSTKLEDSAMYFCASSARDRGPDGYTFGSGTRLTVV.

The chain uses TRBV6-5 and TRBJ1-1, with D hard to call. This CDR3 has 14 residues. V was trimmed by 6 bases and J by 10 bases, leaving 21 bases between them. The germline CDR1 and CDR2 sequences are MNHEY and SVGAGI. The DNA of the CDR3 is TGTGCCAGCAGGCCGACCCTCGGTTGGGTTGGAGCTTTCTTT. Translation: CASRPTLGWVGAFF.

This chain uses TRBV27 with TRBJ2-7, with D unclear. CDR3 size: 14 residues. The germline V and J ends were trimmed by 5 bases and 0 bases, with 11 bases remaining between them. Per the germline V gene, CDR1 is MNHEY and CDR2 is SMNVEV (reference sequence). CDR3 sequence: CASSLGPNSYEQYF. DNA for the CDR3: TGTGCCAGCAGTCTCGGGCCTAACTCCTACGAGCAGTACTTC.

V usage is TRBV27 and J usage is TRBJ1-5; no firm D call. Germline V gives CDR1 MNHEY, CDR2 SMNVEV (reference sequence). This CDR3 comprises 14 residues. Trimming stripped 3 bases from V and 8 bases from J, with 14 bases between. CDR3 nucleotide sequence: TGTGCCAGCAGTTTCAGGCATCCTCCGGAGCCCCAGCATTTT. Its translation is CASSFRHPPEPQHF.

The count of this clone is one. This rearrangement joins TRBV6-5 to TRBJ2-7; 7 bases agree with TRBD1. V shed 8 bases, J shed 3 bases, and the junction held 7 bases outside the gene matches. CDR1 is MNHEY, CDR2 SVGAGI, per germline. The CDR3 sequence is 13 residues long. The chain's CDR3 is CASARDSNYEQYF. CDR3 nucleotides: TGTGCCAGCGCGAGGGACAGTAACTACGAGCAGTACTTC.

V gene TRBV7-9 combines with J gene TRBJ2-5; 7 bases map to TRBD2. There are 15 residues in the CDR3. Trimming cost V 6 bases and J 1 base; bases outside gene matches: 8. Germline loops: CDR1 SEHNR, CDR2 FQNEAQ (reference sequence). CDR3 region: CASSSRERGQETQYF. For the CDR3, the DNA is TGTGCCAGCAGTTCCCGGGAGCGGGGCCAAGAGACCCAGTACTTC.

The genes are TRBV19 and TRBJ2-2; a possible D gene is TRBD2 (6 bases). Trimming took off 3 bases at V and 2 bases at J, with 13 bases between the two ends. The CDR3 has 16 residues. CDR1 LNHDA and CDR2 SQIVND come from the germline V gene (reference sequence). The CDR3 here is CASSMIGGTNTGELFF. DNA for the CDR3: TGTGCCAGTAGTATGATTGGCGGGACTAACACCGGGGAGCTGTTTTTT.

The genes are TRBV29-1 and TRBJ2-5; weak D call: TRBD1 (5 bases). Germline V lookup: CDR1 SQVTM, CDR2 ANQGSEA. Between the trimmed V and J ends, which lost 3 bases and 7 bases, there was a span of 18 bases. The CDR3 totals 14 residues. In DNA, the CDR3 is TGCAGCGTTGATATCGCAGGGTCCCTCGGGACCCAGTACTTC. Translated, it gives CSVDIAGSLGTQYF.